This T cell receptor beta chain was recovered during a study of cytomegalovirus exposure and HLA in healthy donors. Study-level points and caveats: Using a false discovery rate of 0.05, a later analysis showed that approximately 16,000 TCR beta sequences were associated with HLA alleles.

Looked up from germline, CDR1 is MNHEY and CDR2 is SVGAGI. The CDR3 is made up of 15 amino acids. Trimming removed 6 bases at V and 0 bases at J, with 14 bases between. Researchers ran the PCR with 60 Vbeta and 13 Jbeta primers. Profiling relied on immunoSEQ multiplex PCR, and the TCRdb table lists in-frame clones only, not all of them. The table shows 200,000 to 250,000 clones, with 70% occurring only once. In this sample, this clone turned up a few times. Its antigen is currently unknown. Specimen: PBMCs. The TCR comes from a man in his forties or fifties in good health and CMV-seropositive. The J gene is TRBJ2-5, the V gene TRBV6-5; tentatively, D is TRBD1 (5 bases). The DNA of the CDR3 is TGTGCCAGCAGCCGAGGTGGCAGGGACCAAGAGACCCAGTACTTC. Amino acid sequence: CASSRGGRDQETQYF.